This note documents a single T cell receptor (beta chain) sequence. What it recognizes is unknown. Looked up from germline, CDR1 is MDHEN and CDR2 is SYDVKM. This CDR3 spans 15 amino acids. Losses at the gene ends were 6 bases for V and 4 bases for J; bases not matched to a gene: 6. Clones were read by immunoSEQ multiplex PCR, and TCRdb kept only the in-frame ones, dropping some. The table lists 250,000 or so clones, about 92% of them singletons. This record belongs to a study of T cell responses to AZD1222 COVID-19 vaccine. Notes on the study in general: An increase in Spike-specific TCR breadth and depth was observed after two AZD1222 doses. Of the AZD1222 recipients, only six were seropositive at baseline. Reports say nearly half of spike-specific TCRs go after unmutated variant regions. Females made up more of the donors, who were largely white British, and clonal diversity may have come out too low.

The clonotype comes from an adult in good health. Specimen: peripheral blood, collected on day 0 of AZD1222 vaccination. This chain uses TRBV28 with TRBJ1-3, with TRBD1 matching over 10 bases. CDR3 region: CASSTGTGVGNTIYF. CDR3 coding DNA: TGTGCCAGCAGCACAGGGACAGGGGTCGGAAACACCATATATTTT.